This T cell receptor (beta chain) was captured by sequencing in a study of cytomegalovirus exposure and HLA in healthy donors (dated by TCRdb to about 2017). Regarding the study in general: An earlier analysis of some 550 of the donors reported about 290 Gb of sequence data and some 120 million unique TCR beta sequences from 150 million to 200 million T cells. Around 300 gigabases of sequencing data and approximately 85 million unique TCR sequences were included in an early release covering over 600 HLA-typed donors. Among the roughly 400 genotyped donors, around 81% belonged to the genetic ancestry cluster associated with self-reported Caucasian donors. The study aimed to test whether cataloging public T cell receptors could reveal signatures of past pathogen exposure. The T cell repertoires of some 700 subjects were profiled by immunosequencing and related to cytomegalovirus serostatus. A separate validation cohort of 100 to 150 different subjects was used in addition to the approximately 610-subject first cohort. The study combined high-throughput TCR immunosequencing, statistical association of individual TCRs with disease status, and machine learning to predict cytomegalovirus infection status. A later analysis re-analyzed previously published TCR beta repertoires from 666 donors and added high-resolution HLA genotyping to study TCR occurrence patterns. Rather than using new phenotypic data, the later analysis identified candidate immune exposures from TCR beta sequences and from how often those sequences occurred across donors. To decide whether each TCR beta V gene segment behaved as functional or pseudogenic, an earlier analysis of some 570 of the donors relied on high-throughput TCR beta sequencing. Donor age, sex, ethnicity and CMV serostatus were collected together with the repertoire data. Genome-wide SNP genotypes for about 65% of the 666 donors were used in a later genetic analysis, which treated that subset as a discovery cohort. All discovery cohort repertoires had been generated using a single sequencing platform. Class I and class II HLA loci were covered by the typing at four-digit resolution. The number of typed donors differed by locus: about 620-640 for A, B, C, DRB1 and DQB1; 500 to 550 for DQA1; some 610 for DPA1; and some 470 for DPB1. Because of strong linkage in the cohort, four to six DR-DQ haplotypes were treated as single units for association and clustering. Among about 410 genotyped donors of the cohort, an average of roughly 230,000 unique TCR beta nucleotide sequences was sequenced per donor, of which about 18% were non-productive.

This clone occurred once. Its antigen target is currently unknown. No quality values exist for individual bases; no much larger clone is one base distant. Summary of the overall study and its limitations: Because HLA typing was missing for some donors at each locus, association tests included only the typed subset. The earlier analysis of some 560 of the donors excluded some 16 rarely observed V segments, including chromosome 9 orphons, because counts were too low. A few of the identified cytomegalovirus-associated TCR beta chains were confirmed in vitro to be specific for cytomegalovirus antigens. Broadly in line with IMGT annotations, most TCR beta V segments showed up in productive rearrangements about 87% or about 30% of the time in an earlier analysis of about 500 of the donors. Because the 87-base-pair reads could not distinguish some IMGT-functional V segments, including TRBV6-2 and TRBV6-3, those segments were excluded. Only TCR beta chains were sequenced in this cohort, and the absence of alpha or paired-chain data limited detectable features. The classifier was reported to diagnose cytomegalovirus status with high specificity and sensitivity in both the original and validation cohorts. A cluster of highly shared sequence variants was judged likely to represent a technical artifact of the sequencing pipeline. In a later analysis, most CMV-associated TCR beta chains were found to appear HLA-restricted, with HLA associations seemingly driven largely by CMV exposure. When HLA alleles, especially DR and DQ, strongly co-occurred, TCR associations were difficult to assign to individual alleles. According to a later analysis, parvovirus B19, influenza, CMV and Epstein-Barr virus appeared linked to several top co-occurrence clusters. According to a later genetic analysis, donors in an Asian-associated ancestry cluster had fewer N-insertions in productive TCRs than the roughly 670-donor mean. In a later analysis, TCR association rates were found to vary across HLA loci, with the most associated TCRs seen for DRB1 alleles and the fewest for HLA-C alleles. In the study, around 150 TCR beta chains were listed as associated with cytomegalovirus. A later genetic analysis associated a missense DCLRE1C variant with V-gene and J-gene trimming of TCR beta chains, and an independent cohort replicated the association. A further reported finding was that TCR beta sequences accurately predicted the HLA-A and HLA-B alleles for most subjects in the first cohort. In a later analysis, 15,000 to 20,000 TCR beta sequences were associated with specific HLA alleles at a false discovery rate of 0.05. The presence/absence analyses assumed that sequencing depth was roughly uniform across donors, and that assumption may not be true. Most TCR sequences were seen in very few donors, while some public TCRs were found in many individuals. Linkage disequilibrium might explain the correlated functional status among segregating V segments, but an unknown experimental factor could not be excluded. It was suggested by the authors that the approach could potentially be generalized to other disease states and immunological phenotypes. For the cohort, immune exposure information was limited to CMV serostatus. A later analysis found that HLA-associated TCR beta chains were more clonally expanded and had lower generation probabilities than equally common non-associated chains.

From the germline V gene, CDR1 is SGHTS and CDR2 is YDEGEE. The CDR3 measures 15 amino acids from cysteine to phenylalanine. The kept DNA is CDR3 alone, 45 bases in frame from the first base. Relative to germline, V is missing 0 bases and J is missing 3 bases, with 2 bases of the junction outside any gene match. The cohort consisted of hundreds of healthy bone marrow donors. At the time of sampling, every cohort member was nominally healthy, though immune exposures that went unrecorded were likely present. The donor was CMV seropositive and was included in the group of some 290 seropositive cohort members. A peripheral blood sample was collected from each donor, and TCR beta sequencing was performed on peripheral blood mononuclear cells. The Qiagen DNeasy Blood Extraction Kit was used to extract genomic DNA from the blood cell samples. The library was built by means of the immunoSEQ multiplex PCR assay. A mixture of 60 forward primers for TCR Vbeta segments and 13 reverse primers for TCR Jbeta segments was used in the multiplex PCR. The CDR3 region of rearranged TCR beta genes was amplified from genomic DNA by a multiplex PCR assay. Amplified TCR beta libraries were sequenced as 87-base-pair reads on the Illumina HiSeq System. Regarding the original processing steps: Across the roughly 600 repertoires, a later analysis counted some 81 million unique TCR beta chains, 8.5 million to 12 million of which were shared by at least two donors. A nearest-neighbor algorithm error-corrected the raw reads and collapsed the reads into unique sequences, merging closely related sequences to remove PCR and sequencing errors. Alignment of CDR3 sequences to IMGT reference sequences was used to assign V, D and J gene segments. For a sequence to be retained, a match of at least six nucleotides to both a V gene segment and a J gene segment was required. Rearrangements were called productive when the CDR3 lacked stop codons and stayed in frame with V and J; all others were non-productive. CDR3 was defined by IMGT convention, running from the second conserved V-encoded cysteine to the conserved J-encoded phenylalanine. The earlier analysis of about 560 of the donors excluded any sequence lacking an unambiguous match to a single V gene segment. An earlier analysis of over 450 of the donors classified V segments as functional when productive rearrangements were above 56.7% and as segregating when the standard deviation between donors was above 5%. A statistical classification framework was built for diagnosing cytomegalovirus status from the catalog of TCR beta chain sequences. In a later analysis, TCR nucleotide sequences were compared against IMGT/GENE-DB human TR gene sequences so that V and J genes could be assigned. Using the TCRdist pipeline, a later analysis assigned CDR3 sequences along with most-parsimonious VDJ recombination scenarios. In a later analysis, every TCR beta chain was defined by the combination of its CDR3 amino acid sequence and its V-gene family, and reads without a unique V-gene family were dropped. A later analysis removed 500 to 600 highly shared, low-generation-probability nucleotide sequences to deal with suspected cross-contamination and a sequencing artifact. A later analysis calculated a clonal expansion index for each public chain from normalized within-repertoire ranks of inferred template counts. In a later analysis, generation probabilities were computed using a VDJ recombination model fitted to out-of-frame rearrangements, and the results were checked against IGoR. Hypergeometric tests were used in a later analysis to score TCR-TCR, TCR-HLA and TCR-CMV co-occurrence, with a repertoire-size bias correction applied to the TCR pairs. A later analysis estimated false discovery rates by permuting HLA or CMV assignments 20 times. A later analysis grouped co-occurring TCRs with DBSCAN, adding TCRdist sequence similarity when clustering within HLA-allele-positive subsets. Co-occurrence clustering excluded repertoires with fewer than 30,000 or more than 120,000 public chains, plus five with anomalous nucleotide sharing. The clones in this table, taken by TCRdb from immuneACCESS, are in-frame only. Not every clone is retained; where verified, under half of the shortfall comes from an unresolved V gene, and the cause of the rest is unknown. V, J and clone size were drawn from that table, and D and trimming were deduced from the DNA. This sample holds 100,000 or so clones; 74% were observed only once. The ten top clones hold 2.6% of the sample.

Source material: PBMCs. This receptor was taken from a man aged 45-60 years in good health and CMV-seropositive. This sequence uses TRBV5-8 and TRBJ2-5; 10 junctional bases match TRBD1. The DNA is as follows: TGTGCCAGCAGCTTGGGGACAGGGGGGGAAGAGACCCAGTACTTC. Translated, it reads CASSLGTGGEETQYF.